Each of the 24 T cell receptor beta chains below was sequenced from the same sample in a study of shared clonotypes between healthy human individuals. Method: immunoSEQ multiplex PCR; TCRdb's copy keeps in-frame clones and lacks some. In the table there are 900,000 to 1,200,000 clones, 75% to 80% of which are singletons. Sequenced sample: memory CD4+ T cells from PBMCs. Subset reported: CD45RA-negative fraction. The receptors shown here come from a man between 18 and 35 years old in good health. Some clones in this sample may be carry-over from other donors' samples.

The chain recombines TRBV27 with TRBJ2-7; D remains unclear. CDR3 length: 12 residues. Trimming pared 2 bases from V and 4 bases from J, leaving 6 bases between. The germline gives CDR1 MNHEY, CDR2 SMNVEV (reference sequence). The DNA of the CDR3 is TGTGCCAGCAGTTTAAGGCAGTACGAGCAGTACTTC. It encodes CASSLRQYEQYF.

The genes are TRBV9 and TRBJ1-1; D gene ambiguous. V was pared by 0 bases and J by 0 bases, with 6 bases between. The CDR3 has 14 residues. Germline CDR1 SGDLS, CDR2 YYNGEE. Here the CDR3 DNA reads TGTGCCAGCAGCGTAGATCCAGTGAACACTGAAGCTTTCTTT. As protein: CASSVDPVNTEAFF.

This chain joins TRBV2 and TRBJ1-1; D not resolved. CDR3 size: 13 residues. The germline CDR1 and CDR2 sequences are SNHLY and FYNNEI. The ends were cut back, 4 bases at V and 7 bases at J, with 13 bases in the middle. Written as DNA, the CDR3 is TGTGCCAGCAGTGGTAACAGTAGACTTGAAGCTTTCTTT. It yields the protein CASSGNSRLEAFF. The whole variable domain, remainder taken from reference TRBV2 and TRBJ1-1, is EPEVTQTPSHQVTQMGQEVILRCVPISNHLYFYWYRQILGQKVEFLVSFYNNEISEKSEIFDDQFSVERPDGSNFTLKIRSTKLEDSAMYFCASSGNSRLEAFFGQGTRLTVV.

A word on this clone: Other nucleotide sequences in the sample specify the same CDR3. The chain's CDR3 is CASSLEGATEAFF. In nucleotides, the CDR3 is TGTGCCAGCAGCTTAGAGGGGGCCACTGAAGCTTTCTTT. V is TRBV7-9 and J is TRBJ1-1; 7 positions agree with TRBD1. The CDR3 totals 13 residues. Germline V gene data show CDR1 as SEHNR and CDR2 as FQNEAQ (reference sequence). V dropped 1 base and J dropped 4; count of bases not matched to a gene: 0. Using reference TRBV7-9 and TRBJ1-1 for the parts outside the CDR3, the full variable domain is DTGVSQNPRHKITKRGQNVTFRCDPISEHNRLYWYRQTLGQGPEFLTYFQNEAQLEKSRLLSDRFSAERPKGSFSTLEIQRTEQGDSAMYLCASSLEGATEAFFGQGTRLTVV.

This sequence joins TRBV28 and TRBJ1-1; 7 bases agree with TRBD1. J was trimmed by 2 bases and V by 10 bases; bases with no gene match: 19. The CDR3 totals 17 residues. CDR1 is MDHEN, CDR2 SYDVKM, per germline. The CDR3 here is CAIGWGARPGGNTEAFF. The CDR3 coding sequence is TGTGCCATCGGATGGGGAGCTAGACCAGGGGGTAACACTGAAGCTTTCTTT.

V gene TRBV2 combines with J gene TRBJ2-1, with D perhaps TRBD1 (5 bases). V was clipped by 6 bases and J by 5 bases, with 8 bases between them. Germline CDR1 and CDR2: SNHLY and FYNNEI. CDR3 length: 12 residues. The CDR3 nucleotides are TGTGCCAGCAGGGAACAGGACAATGAGCAGTTCTTC. The encoded protein is CASREQDNEQFF.

V gene TRBV9 combines with J gene TRBJ2-6; the D is unclear. The CDR3 runs to 14 residues. V lost 0 bases to trimming and J lost 4 bases, with 5 bases between them. Germline V gene lookup returns CDR1 SGDLS and CDR2 YYNGEE. The CDR3 protein is CASSVGNGANVLTF. The CDR3 DNA reads TGTGCCAGCAGCGTAGGAAACGGGGCCAACGTCCTGACTTTC.

Notes on this clone: Within the sample, other DNA sequences also encode this same CDR3. This chain connects TRBV5-6 to TRBJ2-5, with TRBD1 identical over 7 bases. Trimming at V came to 2 bases and at J to 1 base, leaving 2 bases not matched to a gene. Germline CDR1 is SGHDT and CDR2 is YYEEEE. CDR3 length equals 14 residues. As DNA, the CDR3 is TGTGCCAGCAGCTTAGACAGGGCCCAAGAGACCCAGTACTTC. Its protein is CASSLDRAQETQYF.

This clone was observed at least ten times. This rearrangement joins TRBV7-2 to TRBJ1-2; 8 bases fit TRBD1. Trimming at V came to 1 base and at J to 6 bases, leaving 1 base not matched to a gene. Germline V lookup: CDR1 SGHTA, CDR2 FQGNSA. The CDR3 totals 13 residues. This CDR3 is CASSLVRGHGYTF. CDR3 nucleotides: TGTGCCAGCAGCTTAGTCAGGGGGCATGGCTACACCTTC.

The chain recombines TRBV28 with TRBJ2-1, with 9 bases that match TRBD1. Trimming at V came to 8 bases and at J to 0 bases, leaving 14 bases not matched to a gene. From germline, CDR1 is MDHEN and CDR2 SYDVKM. The CDR3 extends over 18 amino acids. CDR3 region: CASYGTGKDLSSYNEQFF. The CDR3 bases are TGTGCCAGCTACGGGACAGGGAAAGACTTGAGCTCCTACAATGAGCAGTTCTTC.

Only one count was recorded for this clone. The rearrangement joins TRBV28 to TRBJ1-5; D gene ambiguous. CDR1 and CDR2 from the germline V gene are MDHEN and SYDVKM. The CDR3 is made up of 10 amino acids. The V end was cut by 3 bases, the J end by 11 bases, with 5 bases between. The CDR3 region is CASSFQTQHF. CDR3 coding DNA: TGTGCCAGCAGTTTCCAGACCCAGCATTTT. The full variable domain, with the rest looked up from reference TRBV28 and TRBJ1-5, is DVKVTQSSRYLVKRTGEKVFLECVQDMDHENMFWYRQDPGLGLRLIYFSYDVKMKEKGDIPEGYSVSREKKERFSLILESASTNQTSMYLCASSFQTQHFGDGTRLSIL.

The V call is TRBV25-1, the J call TRBJ2-1, with 7 bases that match TRBD2. This CDR3 has 14 residues. Losses at the gene ends were 4 bases for V and 7 bases for J; bases not matched to a gene: 7. CDR1 and CDR2 (germline): MGHDK, SYGVNS. CDR3 amino acids: CASSAASGGNEQFF. CDR3 nucleotides: TGTGCCAGCAGTGCGGCTAGCGGTGGAAATGAGCAGTTCTTC.

V usage is TRBV6-6 and J usage is TRBJ1-1, with D unresolved. V shed 5 bases and J shed 7 bases, with 14 bases lying between them. The CDR3 has 13 residues. Germline CDR1 is MNHNY and CDR2 is SVGAGI (reference sequence). The DNA of the CDR3 is TGTGCCAGCAGTCGGCCCGCTCCGGATGAAGCTTTCTTT. It encodes CASSRPAPDEAFF.

The rearrangement uses TRBV2 and TRBJ1-2; D is unclear. The V end was cut by 3 bases, the J end by 8 bases, with 22 bases between. The CDR3 runs to 16 residues. From germline, CDR1 is SNHLY and CDR2 FYNNEI. CDR3 protein: CASSDLWAVESEGYTF. CDR3 bases: TGTGCCAGCAGTGATTTGTGGGCAGTGGAATCGGAAGGCTACACCTTC.

The chain has TRBV4-1 and TRBJ1-1; TRBD1 might be the D (6 bases). Germline values: CDR1 MGHRA, CDR2 YSYEKL. The CDR3 loop spans 16 amino acids. V was shortened by 4 bases and J by 1 base, with 16 bases between the two germline ends. The CDR3 loop reads CASSPREGGRNTEAFF. Here the CDR3 DNA reads TGCGCCAGCAGCCCCAGAGAGGGGGGAAGGAACACTGAAGCTTTCTTT.

V gene TRBV19 combines with J gene TRBJ2-6; perhaps D is TRBD1 or TRBD2 (5 bases each). Germline lookup yields CDR1 LNHDA and CDR2 SQIVND (reference sequence). The ends were cut back, 8 bases at V and 3 bases at J, with 11 bases in the middle. The CDR3 length is 14 residues. The CDR3 region is CASSPGGGANVLTF. The CDR3 DNA sequence: TGTGCCAGTTCTCCTGGGGGTGGGGCCAACGTCCTGACTTTC.

This chain uses TRBV6-6 with TRBJ2-4, with TRBD1 as a possible D gene (6 bases). The germline gives CDR1 MNHNY, CDR2 SVGAGI (reference sequence). CDR3 length: 14 residues. The germline V and J ends were trimmed by 6 bases and 9 bases, with 18 bases remaining between them. The DNA for the CDR3 is TGTGCCAGCAGAAGCCCAGGGGCGGAAGGCATTCAGTACTTC. This translates into CASRSPGAEGIQYF.

The table lists this clone with a few counts. The V gene is TRBV7-9, the J gene TRBJ2-3; 7 bases fit TRBD1. Germline CDR1 reads SEHNR; CDR2 reads FQNEAQ (reference sequence). After removal of 5 bases from V and 3 bases from J, the junction contained 8 bases not matched to a gene. This CDR3 is 15 amino acids long. DNA of the CDR3: TGTGCCAGCAGCGGCCGGGACAGCAGAACAGATACGCAGTATTTT. Translating gives CASSGRDSRTDTQYF.

This rearrangement joins TRBV4-3 to TRBJ1-5; unclear D gene. The CDR3 extends over 15 amino acids. The germline V gene has CDR1 LGHNA and CDR2 YSLEER. Trimming pared 1 base from V and 0 bases from J, leaving 7 bases between. Here the CDR3 reads CASSQVEFSNQPQHF. In DNA, the CDR3 is TGCGCCAGCAGCCAAGTGGAATTTAGCAATCAGCCCCAGCATTTT.

The genes are TRBV6-5 and TRBJ2-3; D is perhaps TRBD1 or TRBD2 (5 bases each). The V end lost 5 bases, the J end lost 2 bases, and 11 bases lay between the germline ends. Germline CDR1 reads MNHEY; CDR2 reads SVGAGI. The CDR3 is 14 residues long. The CDR3 DNA follows: TGTGCCAGCAGTCCCCGGGACCACACAGATACGCAGTATTTT. This translates into CASSPRDHTDTQYF.

This chain connects TRBV7-7 to TRBJ2-1; 12 nucleotides agree with TRBD2. Germline loops: CDR1 SSHAT, CDR2 FNYEAQ (reference sequence). The V gene end was trimmed by 3 bases and the J gene end by 5 bases; junction bases not matched to a gene: 5. This CDR3 is built from 16 residues. Written as DNA, the CDR3 is TGTGCCAGCAGCTTCGGACTAGCGGGATCCCACAATGAGCAGTTCTTC. Translated, it gives CASSFGLAGSHNEQFF.

The rearrangement uses TRBV21-1 and TRBJ1-1. TRBV21-1 is a documented pseudogene. There are 10 residues in the CDR3. This CDR3 reads CARGNTEAFF. The CDR3 nucleotides read TGTGCCCGGGGGAACACTGAAGCTTTCTTT.

The chain carries TRBV2 and TRBJ1-1; D is unclear. The CDR3 is made up of 14 amino acids. The germline gives CDR1 SNHLY, CDR2 FYNNEI. V was cut by 4 bases and J by 5 bases, with 14 bases left in between. CDR3 residues: CASSGDPINTEAFF. CDR3 nucleotide sequence: TGTGCCAGCAGTGGCGACCCTATTAATACTGAAGCTTTCTTT.

This chain uses TRBV5-4 with TRBJ2-3; D not resolved. Trimming took off 6 bases at V and 11 bases at J, with 13 bases between the two ends. This CDR3 is built from 11 residues. Per the germline V gene, CDR1 is SGHNT and CDR2 is YYREEE (reference sequence). CDR3 bases: TGTGCCAGCAACCTCAACGGCCAGCAGTATTTT. Translation gives CASNLNGQQYF.